Below, 18 T cell receptor beta chains from the same sample are listed, as sequenced in a study of neurological immune-mediated disorders. TCRdb independently ran MiXCR on the 5' RACE reads; one entry per CDR3 protein. This sample has 77,000 or so distinct CDR3 sequences, with 9.4% found just once. The sequencing input was PBMCs. The source of these receptors is a middle-aged man in good health.

This clonotype was picked up many times. CDR3 protein: CSVEDRGTKETQYF. The CDR3 nucleotides read TGCAGCGTTGAAGATCGAGGGACAAAGGAGACCCAGTACTTC. The chain couples TRBV29-1 to TRBJ2-5; a possible D gene is TRBD1 (6 bases). The CDR3 consists of 14 residues. The germline V and J ends were trimmed by 0 bases and 5 bases, with 13 bases remaining between them. Germline V CDR1 and CDR2: SQVTM, ANQGSEA.

The table lists this clonotype with many counts. V is TRBV27 and J is TRBJ1-6; D not certain. V was trimmed by 6 bases and J by 1 base, leaving 4 bases between them. The CDR3 is 13 amino acids. From germline, CDR1 is MNHEY and CDR2 SMNVEV (reference sequence). CDR3 sequence: CASSLSYNSPLHF. In nucleotides, the CDR3 is TGTGCCAGCAGCCTGTCCTATAATTCACCCCTCCACTTT.

This clonotype showed up many times. This rearrangement joins TRBV15 to TRBJ2-5; TRBD1 or TRBD2 may be the D gene (5 bases each). The V end was cut by 2 bases, the J end by 9 bases, with 16 bases between. In germline, CDR1 is LNHNV, CDR2 YYDKDF (reference sequence). CDR3 length equals 14 residues. In DNA form, the CDR3 reads TGTGCCACCAGCAGAAGGGGTGTTCTGAGGGCCCAGTACTTC. As protein: CATSRRGVLRAQYF.

This clonotype occurred many times. V and J are TRBV5-1 and TRBJ2-2; the D gene is possibly TRBD2 (5 bases). The germline V and J ends were trimmed by 1 base and 0 bases, with 13 bases remaining between them. The CDR3 has 17 residues. Per the germline V gene, CDR1 is SGHRS and CDR2 is YFSETQ. CDR3 DNA: TGCGCCAGCAGCTTGCAATCTACTAGAACGAACACCGGGGAGCTGTTTTTT. Protein sequence: CASSLQSTRTNTGELFF.

This clonotype was observed many times. The rearrangement joins TRBV28 to TRBJ2-1; D not resolved. The CDR3 consists of 14 residues. V dropped 9 bases and J dropped 2 bases, with 14 bases sitting between them. The germline V gene encodes CDR1 MDHEN and CDR2 SYDVKM. The CDR3 bases are TGTGCCAGTGAAAGGCAGGCCCCCTACAATGAGCAGTTCTTC. Translating gives CASERQAPYNEQFF. Using reference TRBV28 and TRBJ2-1 for the parts outside the CDR3, the full variable domain is DVKVTQSSRYLVKRTGEKVFLECVQDMDHENMFWYRQDPGLGLRLIYFSYDVKMKEKGDIPEGYSVSREKKERFSLILESASTNQTSMYLCASERQAPYNEQFFGPGTRLTVL.

This clonotype was counted ten times or more. The chain couples TRBV5-1 to TRBJ2-5; 7 bases are shared with TRBD1. CDR3 length: 13 amino acids. J was trimmed by 3 bases and V by 4 bases; bases with no gene match: 3. Germline V lookup: CDR1 SGHRS, CDR2 YFSETQ. The DNA of the CDR3 is TGCGCCAGCAGCCGGGACAGTAAAGAGACCCAGTACTTC. Encoded protein: CASSRDSKETQYF.

This clonotype came up many times. This chain connects TRBV18 to TRBJ2-7; 8 nucleotides line up with TRBD1. The J segment lost 3 bases and the V segment lost 5 bases, leaving 0 bases of the junction unmatched. The germline gives CDR1 KGHSH, CDR2 LQKENI. The CDR3 is 12 amino acids. The CDR3 coding sequence is TGTGCCAGCTCAGACAGGGGCTACGAGCAGTACTTC. Protein sequence: CASSDRGYEQYF.

This clonotype occurred a few times. J is TRBJ2-3 and V is TRBV28; unclear D gene. V was cut by 3 bases and J by 1 base, with 8 bases left in between. The CDR3 sequence is 14 residues long. Germline V gene lookup returns CDR1 MDHEN and CDR2 SYDVKM. The DNA for the CDR3 is TGTGCCAGCAGTTTGGATGCGGGCACAGATACGCAGTATTTT. Its protein is CASSLDAGTDTQYF.

This clonotype was observed at least ten times. The chain is built from TRBV28 and TRBJ1-5; possible D gene TRBD1, 6 bases. The CDR3 consists of 13 residues. The germline V gene encodes CDR1 MDHEN and CDR2 SYDVKM. Between the trimmed V and J ends, which lost 5 bases and 5 bases, there was a span of 10 bases. In DNA form, the CDR3 reads TGTGCCAGCAGTAGGACAGTCGATCAGCCCCAGCATTTT. Encoded protein: CASSRTVDQPQHF. The variable domain in full, completed from reference TRBV28 and TRBJ1-5, reads DVKVTQSSRYLVKRTGEKVFLECVQDMDHENMFWYRQDPGLGLRLIYFSYDVKMKEKGDIPEGYSVSREKKERFSLILESASTNQTSMYLCASSRTVDQPQHFGDGTRLSIL.

This chain uses TRBV3-1 with TRBJ1-4; D remains ambiguous. This CDR3 is 14 amino acids long. V was shortened by 2 bases and J by 0 bases, with 4 bases between the two germline ends. In germline, CDR1 is LGHDT, CDR2 YNNKEL (reference sequence). CDR3 protein: CASSQTATNEKLFF. The CDR3, as DNA: TGTGCCAGCAGCCAAACTGCAACTAATGAAAAACTGTTTTTT.

This clonotype appeared many times. The chain is built from TRBV7-3 and TRBJ2-3, with 7 nucleotides matching TRBD2. With 10 bases clipped from V and 4 bases from J, the junction kept 14 bases outside the gene matches. The CDR3 is 15 amino acids. Germline CDR1 and CDR2: SGHTA and FQGTGA. CDR3 amino acids: CATPPGEGPPDTQYF. The CDR3 DNA is TGTGCCACGCCCCCGGGGGAGGGTCCGCCAGATACGCAGTATTTT.

This clonotype was detected ten times or more. This chain's CDR3 is CSVKGGLELGGYTF. The CDR3, as DNA: TGCAGTGTCAAAGGGGGCCTAGAACTGGGAGGCTACACCTTC. The V and J genes are TRBV20-1 and TRBJ1-2, with 7 bases matching TRBD1. There are 14 residues in the CDR3. Germline values: CDR1 DFQATT, CDR2 SNEGSKA (reference sequence). The V segment lost 7 bases and the J segment 8 bases; nucleotides outside the gene matches: 16.

There are a few counts of this clonotype. V usage is TRBV5-1 and J usage is TRBJ2-7; possibly TRBD1 for D (6 bases). The CDR3 has 14 residues. V was cut by 2 bases and J by 0 bases, with 9 bases left in between. The germline CDR1 and CDR2 sequences are SGHRS and YFSETQ. The CDR3 DNA reads TGCGCCAGCAGCTTTCAGGGGAGCTCCTACGAGCAGTACTTC. It specifies CASSFQGSSYEQYF.

This clonotype has at least ten counts. The CDR3: CASSPRLNTEAFF. CDR3 coding DNA: TGTGCCAGCAGCCCTAGGCTGAACACTGAAGCTTTCTTT. The chain recombines TRBV12-3 or TRBV12-4 with TRBJ1-1; the D is unclear. The CDR3 has 13 amino acids. Trimming stripped 6 bases from V and 0 bases from J, with 8 bases between.

V and J are TRBV6-6 and TRBJ2-6, with 10 bases identical to TRBD1. Germline lookup yields CDR1 MNHNY and CDR2 SVGAGI (reference sequence). The CDR3 length is 18 residues. V trimming: 7 bases; J trimming: 1 base; junction bases outside the gene matches: 10. CDR3 DNA: TGTGCCAGCAACACACGACAGGGGGCGCCTTCTGGGGCCAACGTCCTGACTTTC. It is translated as CASNTRQGAPSGANVLTF.

This clonotype was found many times. This rearrangement joins TRBV28 to TRBJ2-7; 10 bases are a match to TRBD1. The CDR3 consists of 15 residues. The germline gives CDR1 MDHEN, CDR2 SYDVKM. Trimming at V came to 7 bases and at J to 4 bases, leaving 10 bases not matched to a gene. CDR3: CASIMGDRGPYEQYF. The CDR3, as DNA: TGTGCCAGCATTATGGGGGACAGGGGACCGTACGAGCAGTACTTC.

This clonotype was picked up many times. The chain links TRBV6-5 to TRBJ2-7; 8 nucleotides line up with TRBD1. The CDR3 consists of 14 residues. CDR1 and CDR2 from the germline V gene are MNHEY and SVGAGI. Trimming removed 2 bases from V and 4 bases from J; junction bases left unmatched: 4. The CDR3 sequence is CASSYRTGYYEQYF. Written as DNA, the CDR3 is TGTGCCAGCAGTTACCGGACAGGGTATTACGAGCAGTACTTC.

This clonotype has at least ten counts. The chain uses TRBV7-2 and TRBJ2-1; 11 bases are shared with TRBD2. V shed 6 bases, J shed 8 bases, and the junction held 9 bases outside the gene matches. The CDR3 runs to 15 residues. From germline, CDR1 is SGHTA and CDR2 FQGNSA. CDR3 in amino acids: CASSLTSGSLDEQFF. In nucleotides, the CDR3 is TGTGCCAGCAGTCTCACTAGCGGGAGTTTAGATGAGCAGTTCTTC.